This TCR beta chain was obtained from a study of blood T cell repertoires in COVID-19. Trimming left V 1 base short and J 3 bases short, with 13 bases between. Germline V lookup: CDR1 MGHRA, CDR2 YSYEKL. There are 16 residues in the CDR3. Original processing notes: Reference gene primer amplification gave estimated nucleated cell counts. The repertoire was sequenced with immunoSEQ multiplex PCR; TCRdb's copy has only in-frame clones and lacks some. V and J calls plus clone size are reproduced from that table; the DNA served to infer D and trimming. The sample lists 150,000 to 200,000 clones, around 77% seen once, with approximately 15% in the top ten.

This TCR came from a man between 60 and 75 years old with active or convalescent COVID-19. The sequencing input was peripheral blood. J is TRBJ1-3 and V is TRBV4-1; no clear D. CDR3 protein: CASSQGPRGVGNTIYF. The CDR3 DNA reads TGCGCCAGCAGCCAAGGGCCCCGCGGAGTTGGAAACACCATATATTTT.